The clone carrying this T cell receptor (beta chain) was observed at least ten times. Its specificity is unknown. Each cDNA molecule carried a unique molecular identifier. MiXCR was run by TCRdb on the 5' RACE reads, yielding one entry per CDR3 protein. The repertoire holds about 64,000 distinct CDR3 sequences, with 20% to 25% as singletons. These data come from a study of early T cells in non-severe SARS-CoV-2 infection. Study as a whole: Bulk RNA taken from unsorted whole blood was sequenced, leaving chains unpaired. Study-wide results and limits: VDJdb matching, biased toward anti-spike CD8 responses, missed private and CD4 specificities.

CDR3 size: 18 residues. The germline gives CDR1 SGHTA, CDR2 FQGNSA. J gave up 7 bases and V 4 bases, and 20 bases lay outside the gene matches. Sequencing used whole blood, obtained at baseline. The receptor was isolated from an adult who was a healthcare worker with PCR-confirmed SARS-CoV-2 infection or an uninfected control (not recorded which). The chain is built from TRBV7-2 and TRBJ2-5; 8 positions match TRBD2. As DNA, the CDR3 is TGTGCCAGCAGCTCTCCTATGTCGGGGGGGCCTTTAGGAGGGACCCAGTACTTC. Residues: CASSSPMSGGPLGGTQYF.